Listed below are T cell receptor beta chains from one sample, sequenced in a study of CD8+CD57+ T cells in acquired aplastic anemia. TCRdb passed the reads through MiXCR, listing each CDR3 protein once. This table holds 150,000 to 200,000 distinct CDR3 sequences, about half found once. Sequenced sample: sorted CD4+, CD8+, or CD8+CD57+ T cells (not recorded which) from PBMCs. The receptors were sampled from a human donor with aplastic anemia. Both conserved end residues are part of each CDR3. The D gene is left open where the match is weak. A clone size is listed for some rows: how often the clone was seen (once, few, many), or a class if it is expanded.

cdr3_nt: TGTGCCTGGACAGGGGGTTTAGAGACCCAGTACTTC
cdr3_aa: CAWTGGLETQYF
d_call: TRBD1
clone_size: few
v_call: TRBV30
j_call: TRBJ2-5

cdr3_nt: TGTGCCAGCAGCGTAGTGGGTAGCGGATACAATGAGCAGTTCTTC
cdr3_aa: CASSVVGSGYNEQFF
d_call: NA
clone_size: many
v_call: TRBV9
j_call: TRBJ2-1

cdr3_nt: TGTGCCAGCAGCCGTGACATTAACTATGGCTACACCTTC
cdr3_aa: CASSRDINYGYTF
d_call: NA
clone_size: few
v_call: TRBV2
j_call: TRBJ1-2

cdr3_nt: TGTGCCAGCAGCGAGAGGCCATCCTACGAGCAGTACTTC
cdr3_aa: CASSERPSYEQYF
d_call: NA
clone_size: many
v_call: TRBV9
j_call: TRBJ2-7

cdr3_nt: TGTGCCAGCAGCTTAGCCCAGGGATACGAGCAGTACTTC
cdr3_aa: CASSLAQGYEQYF
d_call: NA
clone_size: few
v_call: TRBV7-6
j_call: TRBJ2-7

cdr3_nt: TGCGCCAGCAGAACAGGGGGAGACGGAAAACTGTTTTTT
cdr3_aa: CASRTGGDGKLFF
d_call: TRBD1
clone_size: once
v_call: TRBV10-1
j_call: TRBJ1-4

cdr3_nt: TGCGCCAGCAGCTCGGGAGGGCCGAGGGACGGGGAGCTGTTTTTT
cdr3_aa: CASSSGGPRDGELFF
d_call: TRBD2
clone_size: many
v_call: TRBV5-1
j_call: TRBJ2-2

cdr3_nt: TGTGCCACCAGCAGCCAGACCAATAATTCACCCCTCCACTTT
cdr3_aa: CATSSQTNNSPLHF
d_call: NA
clone_size: few
v_call: TRBV15
j_call: TRBJ1-6

cdr3_nt: TGTGCCAGCAGCTTGGCGTCCGGGACCCTAAGGACCTATGGCTACACCTTC
cdr3_aa: CASSLASGTLRTYGYTF
d_call: NA
clone_size: many
v_call: TRBV5-6
j_call: TRBJ1-2

cdr3_nt: TGTGCCAGCAGACTCTTAAGCACAGATACGCAGTATTTT
cdr3_aa: CASRLLSTDTQYF
d_call: NA
clone_size: NA
v_call: TRBV7-9
j_call: TRBJ2-3

cdr3_nt: TGTGCCATCAGGGGGATCCAAAACACCGGGGAGCTGTTTTTT
cdr3_aa: CAIRGIQNTGELFF
d_call: NA
clone_size: NA
v_call: TRBV10-3
j_call: TRBJ2-2

cdr3_nt: TGTGCCAGCAGTCGCCGGACAGGGGGGAAAGAGACCCAGTACTTC
cdr3_aa: CASSRRTGGKETQYF
d_call: TRBD1
clone_size: NA
v_call: TRBV6-1
j_call: TRBJ2-5

cdr3_nt: TGTGCCAGCAGCTACCGGGACGTCCGGAGGGACACTGAAGCTTTCTTT
cdr3_aa: CASSYRDVRRDTEAFF
d_call: NA
clone_size: many
v_call: TRBV12-3/TRBV12-4
j_call: TRBJ1-1

cdr3_nt: TGTGCCAGCAGCTCTGACAGGCGCCGGGTCTACACCTTC
cdr3_aa: CASSSDRRRVYTF
d_call: NA
clone_size: many
v_call: TRBV5-4
j_call: TRBJ1-2

cdr3_nt: TGTGCCACCAGTGAAGGAGGGGAGACTGAAGCTTTCTTT
cdr3_aa: CATSEGGETEAFF
d_call: NA
clone_size: NA
v_call: TRBV24-1
j_call: TRBJ1-1

cdr3_nt: TGTGCCAGTAGTATAGTTGGGGGAACGAATCAGCCCCAGCATTTT
cdr3_aa: CASSIVGGTNQPQHF
d_call: NA
clone_size: NA
v_call: TRBV19
j_call: TRBJ1-5

cdr3_nt: TGTGCCACCAGTGATTCGGCTACGGAAAAACTGTTTTTT
cdr3_aa: CATSDSATEKLFF
d_call: NA
clone_size: NA
v_call: TRBV24-1
j_call: TRBJ1-4

cdr3_nt: TGTGCCATCAGTGAGCCAGCCGGGGGACTGTTTTTT
cdr3_aa: CAISEPAGGLFF
d_call: NA
clone_size: many
v_call: TRBV10-3
j_call: TRBJ1-4

cdr3_nt: TGTGCCAGCAGCCGGGACAGGGGTTACAATGAGCAGTTCTTC
cdr3_aa: CASSRDRGYNEQFF
d_call: TRBD1
clone_size: many
v_call: TRBV14
j_call: TRBJ2-1

cdr3_nt: TGCAGCGTTCGCGGCGGGGGACAAGAGACCCAGTACTTC
cdr3_aa: CSVRGGGQETQYF
d_call: TRBD2
clone_size: NA
v_call: TRBV29-1
j_call: TRBJ2-5

cdr3_nt: TGTGCCAGTAGGAGTTGGGGTAGCAGAAGGGACGAGCAGTACTTC
cdr3_aa: CASRSWGSRRDEQYF
d_call: NA
clone_size: NA
v_call: TRBV19
j_call: TRBJ2-7

cdr3_nt: TGTGCCAGCAGCCAAGAGGGACAGGGCCATACCTACGAGCAGTACTTC
cdr3_aa: CASSQEGQGHTYEQYF
d_call: TRBD1
clone_size: NA
v_call: TRBV4-2
j_call: TRBJ2-7

cdr3_nt: TGTGCCAGCAGCCGTACAGGCCCCGAGGGCTATGGCTACACCTTC
cdr3_aa: CASSRTGPEGYGYTF
d_call: NA
clone_size: NA
v_call: TRBV7-8
j_call: TRBJ1-2

cdr3_nt: TGTGCCATCAACACAGGGGGAATGTACGAGCAGTACTTC
cdr3_aa: CAINTGGMYEQYF
d_call: TRBD1
clone_size: NA
v_call: TRBV10-3
j_call: TRBJ2-7

cdr3_nt: TGTGCCACCAGGTTGGGACTAGCGGGGGGGCCTGGTGAGCAGTTCTTC
cdr3_aa: CATRLGLAGGPGEQFF
d_call: TRBD2
clone_size: once
v_call: TRBV24-1
j_call: TRBJ2-1

cdr3_nt: TGTGCCGGATCTAGCCTGACAGGACTTTACACTGAAGCTTTCTTT
cdr3_aa: CAGSSLTGLYTEAFF
d_call: NA
clone_size: many
v_call: TRBV7-9
j_call: TRBJ1-1

cdr3_nt: TGCAGTGCTAGACAGCCGAGCTCCTACGAGCAGTACTTC
cdr3_aa: CSARQPSSYEQYF
d_call: NA
clone_size: few
v_call: TRBV29-1
j_call: TRBJ2-7

cdr3_nt: TGTGCCAGCAGGGGACTAGCGGGTGACGAGCAGTACTTC
cdr3_aa: CASRGLAGDEQYF
d_call: TRBD2
clone_size: NA
v_call: TRBV12-3/TRBV12-4
j_call: TRBJ2-7

cdr3_nt: TGTGCCATCAGTGAACAAGACAGGGGGGGCTACACCTTC
cdr3_aa: CAISEQDRGGYTF
d_call: TRBD1
clone_size: NA
v_call: TRBV10-3
j_call: TRBJ1-2

cdr3_nt: TGTGCCAGCAGCTCGGGGGGGGGAGCGGGAATCTTAGCCAAAAACATTCAGTACTTC
cdr3_aa: CASSSGGGAGILAKNIQYF
d_call: TRBD2
clone_size: few
v_call: TRBV7-1
j_call: TRBJ2-4

cdr3_nt: TGTGCCAGCAGCCAACGAGAGTACCCCGGTGGCTACACCTTC
cdr3_aa: CASSQREYPGGYTF
d_call: NA
clone_size: NA
v_call: TRBV14
j_call: TRBJ1-2

cdr3_nt: TGCAGTGTCCAGGGTTCTGGAAACACCATATATTTT
cdr3_aa: CSVQGSGNTIYF
d_call: NA
clone_size: NA
v_call: TRBV20-1
j_call: TRBJ1-3

cdr3_nt: TGTGCCAGCAGCCTGACAGGGGCCGAAACTTATAGCAATCAGCCCCAGCATTTT
cdr3_aa: CASSLTGAETYSNQPQHF
d_call: TRBD1
clone_size: NA
v_call: TRBV25-1
j_call: TRBJ1-5

cdr3_nt: TGTGCCAGCAGCCAGATACAGGGGTCTGGGGCCAACGTCCTGACTTTC
cdr3_aa: CASSQIQGSGANVLTF
d_call: TRBD1
clone_size: many
v_call: TRBV3-1
j_call: TRBJ2-6

cdr3_nt: TGCAGTGCCGCCCGGACAAATAATGAAAAACTGTTTTTT
cdr3_aa: CSAARTNNEKLFF
d_call: NA
clone_size: many
v_call: TRBV20-1
j_call: TRBJ1-4

cdr3_nt: TGTGCCATCATCACACAGCGGGAGGAACCCTACGAGCAGTACTTC
cdr3_aa: CAIITQREEPYEQYF
d_call: TRBD2
clone_size: NA
v_call: TRBV10-3
j_call: TRBJ2-7

cdr3_nt: TGTGCCAGCAGTGACAGGGGGAACACTGAAGCTTTCTTT
cdr3_aa: CASSDRGNTEAFF
d_call: NA
clone_size: many
v_call: TRBV2
j_call: TRBJ1-1

cdr3_nt: TGTGCCAGCAGCCCCGGACAGCGAAGGGAGACCCAGTACTTC
cdr3_aa: CASSPGQRRETQYF
d_call: NA
clone_size: many
v_call: TRBV5-6
j_call: TRBJ2-5

cdr3_nt: TGCGCCAGCAGCCAAGTACAGGGACCAGGGAATGAGCAGTTCTTC
cdr3_aa: CASSQVQGPGNEQFF
d_call: NA
clone_size: NA
v_call: TRBV4-3
j_call: TRBJ2-1

cdr3_nt: TGCGCTAGCGGTTCTAGCACAGATACGCAGTATTTT
cdr3_aa: CASGSSTDTQYF
d_call: TRBD2
clone_size: NA
v_call: TRBV28
j_call: TRBJ2-3

cdr3_nt: TGTGCCAGCAGTGAAGGAGGGGGCTGGGATTCACCCCTCCACTTT
cdr3_aa: CASSEGGGWDSPLHF
d_call: TRBD1
clone_size: few
v_call: TRBV2
j_call: TRBJ1-6

cdr3_nt: TGTGCCAGCAGTGAACCTCACCCGACAGGGAGCCTGAACTATGGCTACACCTTC
cdr3_aa: CASSEPHPTGSLNYGYTF
d_call: TRBD1
clone_size: once
v_call: TRBV25-1
j_call: TRBJ1-2

cdr3_nt: TGTGCCAGCAGTTACTCGTTCACCCCTAGCAATCAGCCCCAGCATTTT
cdr3_aa: CASSYSFTPSNQPQHF
d_call: NA
clone_size: NA
v_call: TRBV6-2/TRBV6-3
j_call: TRBJ1-5

cdr3_nt: TGTGCCAGCAGCACCCCGACAGCGACTAATGAAAAACTGTTTTTT
cdr3_aa: CASSTPTATNEKLFF
d_call: NA
clone_size: NA
v_call: TRBV9
j_call: TRBJ1-4

cdr3_nt: TGTGCCAGCAGCTTAGATCAATTGGTCGGGACTAGCGGGATTGTTGAGCAGTTCTTC
cdr3_aa: CASSLDQLVGTSGIVEQFF
d_call: TRBD2
clone_size: few
v_call: TRBV11-2
j_call: TRBJ2-1